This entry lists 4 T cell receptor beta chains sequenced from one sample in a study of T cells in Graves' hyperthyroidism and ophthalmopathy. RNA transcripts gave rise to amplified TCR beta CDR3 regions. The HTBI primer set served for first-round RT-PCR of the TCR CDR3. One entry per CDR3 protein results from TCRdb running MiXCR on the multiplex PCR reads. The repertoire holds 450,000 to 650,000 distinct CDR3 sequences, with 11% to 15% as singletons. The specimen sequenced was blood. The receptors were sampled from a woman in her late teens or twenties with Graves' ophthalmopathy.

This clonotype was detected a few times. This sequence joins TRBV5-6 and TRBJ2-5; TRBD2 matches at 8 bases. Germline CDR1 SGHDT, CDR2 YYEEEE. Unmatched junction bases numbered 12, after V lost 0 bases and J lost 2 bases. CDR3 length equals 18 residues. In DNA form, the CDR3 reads TGTGCCAGCAGCTTGGTGTCTAGCGGGCCCCCGTGGCAAGAGACCCAGTACTTC. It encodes CASSLVSSGPPWQETQYF.

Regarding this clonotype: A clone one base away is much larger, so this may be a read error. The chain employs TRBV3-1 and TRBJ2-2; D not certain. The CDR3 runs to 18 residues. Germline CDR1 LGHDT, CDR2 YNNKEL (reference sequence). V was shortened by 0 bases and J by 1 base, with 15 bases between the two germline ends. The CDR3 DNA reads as TGTGCCAGCAGCCAAGATTCCCAGACCGGGCTGAACACCGGGGAGCTGTTTTTT. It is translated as CASSQDSQTGLNTGELFF.

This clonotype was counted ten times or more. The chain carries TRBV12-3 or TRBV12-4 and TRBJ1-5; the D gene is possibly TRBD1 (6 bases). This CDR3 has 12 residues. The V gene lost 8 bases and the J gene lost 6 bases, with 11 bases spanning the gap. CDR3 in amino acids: CASLRGSQPQHF. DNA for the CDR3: TGTGCCAGCCTAAGGGGGTCTCAGCCCCAGCATTTT.

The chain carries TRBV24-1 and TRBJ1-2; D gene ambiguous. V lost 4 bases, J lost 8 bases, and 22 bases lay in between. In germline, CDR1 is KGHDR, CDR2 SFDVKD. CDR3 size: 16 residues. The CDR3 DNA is TGTGCCACCAGTGACCCGACCGAGGTCGAGGTTGGAGGCTACACCTTC. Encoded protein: CATSDPTEVEVGGYTF.